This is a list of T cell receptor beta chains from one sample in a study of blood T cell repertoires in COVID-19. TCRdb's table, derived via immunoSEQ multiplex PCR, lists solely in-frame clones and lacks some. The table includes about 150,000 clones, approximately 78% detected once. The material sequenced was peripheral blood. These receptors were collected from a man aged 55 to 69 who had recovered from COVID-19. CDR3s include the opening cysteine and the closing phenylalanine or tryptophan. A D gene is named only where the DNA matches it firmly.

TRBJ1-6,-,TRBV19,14,CASTLGVRNSPLHF,TGTGCCAGTACCTTAGGGGTGCGGAATTCACCCCTCCACTTT
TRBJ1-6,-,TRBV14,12,CASSQRNSPLHF,TGTGCCAGCAGCCAACGTAATTCACCCCTCCACTTT
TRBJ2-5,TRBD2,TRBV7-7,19,CASSLGGTSGRARQETQYF,TGTGCTAGCAGCTTAGGAGGGACTAGCGGGAGGGCCCGGCAAGAGACCCAGTACTTC
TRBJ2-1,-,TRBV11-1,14,CASSLGQIHNEQFF,TGTGCCAGCAGCTTAGGGCAGATACACAATGAGCAGTTCTTC
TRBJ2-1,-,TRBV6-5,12,CASRGTVTEQFF,TGTGCCAGCCGGGGGACAGTCACTGAGCAGTTCTTC
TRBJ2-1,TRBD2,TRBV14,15,CASSQLAGGYNEQFF,TGTGCCAGCAGCCAACTAGCGGGAGGATACAATGAGCAGTTCTTC
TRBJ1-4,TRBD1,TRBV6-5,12,CASSSGTERLFF,TGTGCCAGCAGCTCTGGGACAGAGAGGCTGTTTTTT
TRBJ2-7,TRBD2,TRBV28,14,CASSLGGLTYEQYF,TGTGCCAGCAGTTTAGGGGGACTAACCTACGAGCAGTACTTC
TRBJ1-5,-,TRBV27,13,CASSKNSGQPQHF,TGTGCCAGCAGTAAAAACAGCGGTCAGCCCCAGCATTTT
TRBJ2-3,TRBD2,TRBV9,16,CASSVGARGGSETQYF,TGTGCCAGCAGCGTAGGGGCGCGGGGGGGGTCAGAGACGCAGTATTTT
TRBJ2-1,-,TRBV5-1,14,CASSPPTGYNEQFF,TGCGCCAGCAGCCCCCCGACAGGATACAATGAGCAGTTCTTC
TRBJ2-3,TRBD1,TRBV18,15,CASSSRTGRTDTQYF,TGTGCCAGCTCATCCCGGACAGGTCGCACAGATACGCAGTATTTT
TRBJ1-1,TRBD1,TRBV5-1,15,CASSLGGRTNTEAFF,TGCGCCAGCAGCTTAGGGGGCCGGACGAACACTGAAGCTTTCTTT
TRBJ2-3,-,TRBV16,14,CASSQSDSRDTQYF,TGTGCCAGCAGCCAATCCGACAGCCGAGATACGCAGTATTTT